This TCR beta chain derives from a study of T cell responses to AZD1222 COVID-19 vaccine. Sequencing was performed with immunoSEQ multiplex PCR; in TCRdb, only in-frame clones are kept and a portion is missing. Of approximately 100,000 clones listed, just under 90% were seen once; the top ten hold 12%. Trimming took off 6 bases at V and 8 bases at J, with 18 bases between the two ends. The germline V gene has CDR1 LNHDA and CDR2 SQIVND (reference sequence). This CDR3 has 14 residues. This sequence originates from an adult in good health. This chain links TRBV19 with TRBJ2-3; D is possibly TRBD2 (6 bases). Sequencing used peripheral blood, obtained on day 0 of AZD1222 vaccination. CDR3 in DNA: TGTGCCAGTAGCCCTGCGGGAAACCAGCGTACGCAGTATTTT. It translates to CASSPAGNQRTQYF.